These T cell receptor beta chains were read from a single sample in a study of shared clonotypes between healthy human individuals. TCRdb keeps only in-frame clones here, not all; method: immunoSEQ multiplex PCR. Here the sample spans about 2.2 million clones, 93% being singletons. Sequencing used naive CD8+ T cells from PBMCs. The receptors derive from a man aged 18 to 29 in good health. Some clones in this sample may be carry-over from other donors' samples. Each CDR3 is given with its conserved first and last residue. A D gene is named only where the DNA matches it firmly. Size tells how often a clone was seen (once, few, many) or the class of an expanded clone, and some rows leave it out.

V gene	J gene	D gene	clone size	CDR3 protein	CDR3 DNA
TRBV5-6	TRBJ1-2	TRBD1	NA	CASSLRTGGAHGYTF	TGTGCCAGCAGCTTACGGACAGGGGGCGCACATGGCTACACCTTC
TRBV5-1	TRBJ1-1	TRBD1	NA	CASRKGALRNTEAFF	TGCGCCAGTCGGAAGGGGGCCCTGAGGAACACTGAAGCTTTCTTT
TRBV5-1	TRBJ1-1	NA	NA	CASSAGGYLTEAFF	TGCGCCAGCAGCGCGGGGGGCTATCTGACTGAAGCTTTCTTT
TRBV13	TRBJ2-1	NA	NA	CASSRLITPEQFF	TGTGCCAGCAGCCGTTTGATCACTCCTGAGCAGTTCTTC
TRBV7-3	TRBJ1-1	NA	NA	CASSLRRNLNTEAFF	TGTGCCAGCAGCTTAAGGAGGAATTTGAACACTGAAGCTTTCTTT
TRBV2	TRBJ1-1	NA	NA	CASSEAWLGGTEAFF	TGTGCCAGCAGTGAAGCCTGGCTCGGGGGCACTGAAGCTTTCTTT
TRBV5-4	TRBJ2-7	NA	NA	CASSLSGVYEQYF	TGTGCCAGCAGCTTGTCCGGGGTCTACGAGCAGTACTTC
TRBV11-2	TRBJ2-1	TRBD2	NA	CASSLSGRAYNEQFF	TGTGCCAGCAGCCTTAGCGGGAGGGCCTACAATGAGCAGTTCTTC
TRBV6-6	TRBJ2-2	TRBD1	NA	CASSPTGEPGELFF	TGTGCCAGCAGTCCGACAGGGGAACCCGGGGAGCTGTTTTTT
TRBV5-4	TRBJ2-5	TRBD2	NA	CASSRTSGNLQETQYF	TGTGCCAGCAGCCGTACTAGCGGCAATCTCCAAGAGACCCAGTACTTC
TRBV27	TRBJ1-5	TRBD1	NA	CASSSGQGWGQPQHF	TGTGCCAGCAGCTCCGGACAGGGGTGGGGTCAGCCCCAGCATTTT
TRBV28	TRBJ2-7	TRBD1	once	CASSGDRAPLSYEQYF	TGTGCCAGCAGTGGAGACAGGGCCCCACTCTCCTACGAGCAGTACTTC
TRBV7-9	TRBJ2-1	NA	NA	CASGGTNTGNEQFF	TGTGCCAGCGGCGGTACAAACACGGGGAATGAGCAGTTCTTC
TRBV19	TRBJ2-5	NA	once	CASSRMEGMRETQYF	TGTGCCAGTAGTAGAATGGAGGGAATGAGAGAGACCCAGTACTTC
TRBV2	TRBJ2-2	TRBD2	NA	CASRIGLAGGPASGELFF	TGTGCCAGCAGGATTGGACTAGCGGGAGGGCCGGCGAGCGGGGAGCTGTTTTTT
TRBV4-1	TRBJ1-5	NA	NA	CASSPRDWGQPQHF	TGCGCCAGCAGCCCCCGGGACTGGGGTCAGCCCCAGCATTTT
TRBV6-5	TRBJ1-5	NA	NA	CASTSGFSNQPQHF	TGTGCCAGCACCTCAGGGTTTAGCAATCAGCCCCAGCATTTT
TRBV25-1	TRBJ2-7	NA	NA	CASSEYRQGGEQYF	TGTGCCAGCAGTGAATACCGGCAGGGGGGCGAGCAGTACTTC
TRBV7-2	TRBJ2-1	TRBD1	NA	CASSRGQSSYNEQFF	TGTGCCAGCAGCAGGGGACAGAGCTCCTACAATGAGCAGTTCTTC
TRBV2	TRBJ2-6	TRBD1	NA	CASSEWAGGLISGANVLTF	TGTGCCAGCAGTGAATGGGCAGGGGGCTTGATCTCTGGGGCCAACGTCCTGACTTTC
TRBV7-9	TRBJ2-7	NA	NA	CASSPDSWDEQYF	TGTGCCAGCAGTCCAGATTCCTGGGACGAGCAGTACTTC
TRBV27	TRBJ1-5	NA	NA	CASSITGGREPQHF	TGTGCCAGCAGTATAACCGGGGGCCGGGAGCCCCAGCATTTT
TRBV7-2	TRBJ1-1	NA	NA	CASSPIRGARDNTEAFF	TGTGCCAGCAGCCCGATCCGGGGGGCTCGGGATAACACTGAAGCTTTCTTT
TRBV2	TRBJ1-5	NA	NA	CASKVAGSNQPQHF	TGTGCCAGCAAGGTAGCGGGTAGCAATCAGCCCCAGCATTTT
TRBV27	TRBJ1-1	NA	NA	CASSWIPFAEAFF	TGTGCCAGCAGTTGGATCCCCTTCGCTGAAGCTTTCTTT
TRBV27	TRBJ1-1	NA	NA	CASSLGALTEAFF	TGTGCCAGCAGTTTAGGGGCACTCACTGAAGCTTTCTTT
TRBV13	TRBJ1-1	NA	few	CASRDRSMNTEAFF	TGTGCCAGCAGGGACAGAAGCATGAACACTGAAGCTTTCTTT
TRBV7-9	TRBJ1-1	TRBD1	NA	CASSLGGQGYPEAFF	TGTGCCAGCAGCCTCGGCGGACAGGGTTACCCCGAAGCTTTCTTT
TRBV2	TRBJ2-5	NA	NA	CASSEPGDGPWETQYF	TGTGCCAGCAGTGAACCAGGGGACGGACCATGGGAGACCCAGTACTTC
TRBV11-2	TRBJ2-7	NA	NA	CASSHVYREGSEQYF	TGTGCCAGCAGCCACGTGTACCGGGAAGGCAGCGAGCAGTACTTC
TRBV29-1	TRBJ1-1	NA	NA	CSVADGGLTEAFF	TGCAGCGTTGCTGATGGGGGCCTCACTGAAGCTTTCTTT
TRBV7-6	TRBJ1-1	NA	NA	CASSLGALRHTEAFF	TGTGCCAGCAGCTTAGGGGCCCTGCGTCACACTGAAGCTTTCTTT